This is a list of T cell receptor beta chains from one sample in a study of cytomegalovirus exposure and HLA in healthy donors. Profiled with immunoSEQ multiplex PCR; TCRdb holds only in-frame clones, not every one. The data contain some 48,000 clones, around three quarters of them seen just once; the ten biggest clones take up about 7.8%. Sequencing was carried out using PBMCs. The receptors shown here come from a man under 40 in good health and CMV-seropositive. Both conserved end residues are part of each CDR3. D genes are given only for firm matches. Clone size is given for some rows only: seen once, a few or many times, or a class if the clone is expanded.

V: TRBV5-6; size: -; D: TRBD2; J: TRBJ2-3; CDR3: CASSLASGTSTDTQYF; DNA: TGTGCCAGCAGCTTGGCTAGCGGGACTAGCACAGATACGCAGTATTTT
V: TRBV29-1; size: few; D: -; J: TRBJ1-1; CDR3: CSVEGGAGYTEAFF; DNA: TGCAGCGTTGAAGGGGGAGCAGGATACACTGAAGCTTTCTTT
V: TRBV5-6; size: -; D: -; J: TRBJ1-1; CDR3: CASSLDRGNTEAFF; DNA: TGTGCCAGCAGCTTGGATAGGGGGAACACTGAAGCTTTCTTT
V: TRBV25-1; size: once; D: -; J: TRBJ1-4; CDR3: CASSEGGASEKLFF; DNA: TGTGCCAGCAGCGAGGGAGGGGCAAGTGAAAAACTGTTTTTT
V: TRBV27; size: -; D: TRBD1; J: TRBJ1-6; CDR3: CASSPGTGGESPLHF; DNA: TGTGCCAGCAGTCCCGGGACAGGGGGGGAGTCACCCCTCCACTTT
V: TRBV19; size: -; D: TRBD1; J: TRBJ1-2; CDR3: CASSTETGYGYTF; DNA: TGTGCCAGTAGTACCGAGACAGGGTATGGCTACACCTTC
V: TRBV6-1; size: -; D: -; J: TRBJ2-5; CDR3: CASSDLGGASRQTQYF; DNA: TGTGCCAGCAGTGACCTAGGGGGAGCTAGCAGGCAGACCCAGTACTTC
V: TRBV5-8; size: -; D: -; J: TRBJ1-4; CDR3: CASSFYGGEKLFF; DNA: TGTGCCAGCAGCTTTTACGGCGGTGAAAAACTGTTTTTT
V: TRBV9; size: -; D: TRBD2; J: TRBJ2-3; CDR3: CASSVSSTSGGVQSTDTQYF; DNA: TGTGCCAGCAGCGTATCATCCACTAGCGGGGGAGTCCAGAGCACAGATACGCAGTATTTT
V: TRBV10-3; size: -; D: TRBD1; J: TRBJ2-7; CDR3: CAISEWTGTGSREQYF; DNA: TGTGCCATCAGTGAGTGGACCGGGACAGGGAGTCGCGAGCAGTACTTC
V: TRBV9; size: -; D: -; J: TRBJ1-1; CDR3: CASSVVPGSGAFF; DNA: TGTGCCAGCAGCGTAGTTCCGGGGAGCGGAGCTTTCTTT
V: TRBV21-1; size: -; D: -; J: TRBJ1-1; CDR3: CASSARTGLNTEAFF; DNA: TGTGCCAGCAGCGCGCGGACAGGGCTGAACACTGAAGCTTTCTTT
V: TRBV5-5; size: -; D: -; J: TRBJ1-6; CDR3: CASSWGGTRGSPLHF; DNA: TGTGCCAGCAGCTGGGGGGGTACCAGGGGTTCACCCCTCCACTTT
V: TRBV27; size: -; D: -; J: TRBJ2-2; CDR3: CASSLLLETPPGELFF; DNA: TGTGCCAGCAGTTTACTTCTCGAGACACCCCCCGGGGAGCTGTTTTTT
V: TRBV6-5; size: -; D: -; J: TRBJ1-2; CDR3: CASSYDSVPYGYTF; DNA: TGTGCCAGCAGTTACGACAGCGTCCCTTATGGCTACACCTTC
V: TRBV6-6; size: -; D: TRBD1; J: TRBJ1-6; CDR3: CASSPGGDNSPLHF; DNA: TGTGCCAGCAGTCCAGGGGGCGATAATTCACCCCTCCACTTT
V: TRBV7-9; size: -; D: -; J: TRBJ2-2; CDR3: CASSLRGGRGVGELFF; DNA: TGTGCCAGCAGCTTAAGAGGAGGCAGGGGAGTTGGGGAGCTGTTTTTT